This TCR beta chain was recorded in a study of shared clonotypes between healthy human individuals. Study-wide results and limits: Read depth was anticipated to influence clonotype sharing among donors.

Genomic DNA of unsorted samples came from around 84 million PBMCs. In the source study's methods: With immunoSEQ giving junction-only sequences and no quality scores, filtering differed. Produced via immunoSEQ multiplex PCR; TCRdb's table is partial and in-frame only. V, J and clone size are taken as reported in that table, and D and trimming were inferred from the DNA itself. This sample has about 490,000 clones; around 73% occur once, and the top ten carry more than 10%. Points on this clone: Its specificity is unknown.

V shed 3 bases, J shed 1 base, and the junction held 8 bases outside the gene matches. The CDR3 spans 19 residues. The germline V gene has CDR1 WNHNN and CDR2 SYGVQD (reference sequence). The sample consisted of PBMCs. The sequence was collected from a woman between 40 and 50 years old in good health. Some clones in this sample may be carry-over from other donors' samples. The V gene is TRBV10-1, the J gene TRBJ2-2, with 13 bases matching TRBD2. CDR3 DNA sequence: TGCGCCAGCAGTGATTCCGGACTAGCGGGAGTCGGGAACACCGGGGAGCTGTTTTTT. Its protein is CASSDSGLAGVGNTGELFF.